This paragraph reports one TCR beta chain. Antigen specificity is unknown. Though probably carrying unrecorded immune exposures, donors were nominally healthy at sampling. This entry comes from a study of cytomegalovirus exposure and HLA in healthy donors. Notes on the study in general: Presence/absence analyses assumed roughly uniform sequencing depth across donors. While the bulk of TCR sequences proved rare, some public TCRs turned up in many donors.

The PCR ran on 60 Vbeta and 13 Jbeta primers. Produced via immunoSEQ multiplex PCR; TCRdb's table is partial and in-frame only. The sample lists 150,000 to 200,000 clones; more than 75% were seen once. Between the trimmed V and J ends, which lost 3 bases and 2 bases, there was a span of 11 bases. Germline values: CDR1 LNHNV, CDR2 YYDKDF (reference sequence). The CDR3 length is 16 residues. This TCR derives from a woman aged 25-40 years in good health and CMV-seropositive. The sample comprised PBMCs. This chain links TRBV15 with TRBJ2-6; TRBD2 might be the D (5 bases). CDR3 coding DNA: TGTGCCACCAGCAGGCGCCTCGGGGCTGGGGCCAACGTCCTGACTTTC. This gives the protein CATSRRLGAGANVLTF.